These T cell receptor beta chains were read from a single sample in a study of blood T cell repertoires in COVID-19. TCRdb's table, derived via immunoSEQ multiplex PCR, lists solely in-frame clones and lacks some. This table holds 99,000 or so clones, approximately 88% found once. Material: peripheral blood. These TCRs come from a human donor in a cohort sampled during active COVID-19. The CDR3 runs from the conserved cysteine through the conserved F or W. A D gene is named only where the DNA matches it firmly. Expanded clones get a size class; other rows say once, few or many, or leave the size out.

.	TRBV11-3	TRBJ1-1	.	TGTGCCAGCAGCGTCAGGGACACTGAAGCTTTCTTT	CASSVRDTEAFF
.	TRBV2	TRBJ1-4	.	TGTGCCATAAACCAGGGGACTAATGAAAAACTGTTTTTT	CAINQGTNEKLFF
.	TRBV6-4	TRBJ2-5	TRBD2	TGTGCCAGCAGAAGAAGGGTAGCGGGGGGTCAAGAGACCCAGTACTTC	CASRRRVAGGQETQYF
once	TRBV6-1	TRBJ1-2	.	TGTGCCAGCAGTGAAGGAGGGACAAGTAACACCTTC	CASSEGGTSNTF
.	TRBV6-5	TRBJ2-5	.	TGTGCCAGCAGTCCGCACTACCAAGAGACCCAGTACTTC	CASSPHYQETQYF
.	TRBV2	TRBJ2-1	.	TGTGCCAGCAGTGGTAGACATCCACCCGTAGTTGAGCAGTTCTTC	CASSGRHPPVVEQFF
.	TRBV4-1	TRBJ2-1	.	TGCGCCAGCAGCCCCCCCGGGGAGAATGAGCAGTTCTTC	CASSPPGENEQFF
.	TRBV12-3/TRBV12-4	TRBJ2-5	TRBD2	TGTGCCAGCAGAGCTAGCGGGGTGGAGACCCAGTACTTC	CASRASGVETQYF
.	TRBV7-9	TRBJ2-2	TRBD2	TGTGCCAGCACCCCTCGTGGGAGGGAGAACACCGGGGAGCTGTTTTTT	CASTPRGRENTGELFF
.	TRBV12-3/TRBV12-4	TRBJ1-1	.	TGTGCCAGCACCCTGATGGGGCCTGAAGCTTTCTTT	CASTLMGPEAFF
.	TRBV14	TRBJ1-4	.	TGTGCCAGCAGCCAAGGGGAAATGCGGGTGATTAATGAAAAACTGTTTTTT	CASSQGEMRVINEKLFF
once	TRBV28	TRBJ2-3	.	TGTGCCAGCACCCCTGGGCAGGGAATAATAGATACGCAGTATTTT	CASTPGQGIIDTQYF
few	TRBV18	TRBJ1-1	.	TGTGCCAGCTCACCACGGCAGGCTGATCACACTGAAGCTTTCTTT	CASSPRQADHTEAFF
.	TRBV9	TRBJ2-1	TRBD2	TGTGCCAGCAGCGTAGCCGGCGGGGGGGCCCCCTACAATGAGCAGTTCTTC	CASSVAGGGAPYNEQFF
.	TRBV7-2	TRBJ1-4	TRBD1	TGTGCCAGCAGCCCTCGACAGGGGCCTAATGAAAAACTGTTTTTT	CASSPRQGPNEKLFF
.	TRBV5-5	TRBJ2-3	TRBD1	TGTGCCAGCAGCCAAAAGTTATTGAAGACAGGGGGCGCGGTGCATACGCAGTATTTT	CASSQKLLKTGGAVHTQYF
few	TRBV29-1	TRBJ1-6	.	TGCAGCGTTGCTGAGGACAGTCATTCACCCCTCCACTTT	CSVAEDSHSPLHF
few	TRBV27	TRBJ2-1	TRBD2	TGTGCCAGCAGTTTATACGGGACTAGCGAGAGTGAGCAGTTCTTC	CASSLYGTSESEQFF
.	TRBV3-1/TRBV3-2	TRBJ2-3	TRBD2	TGTGCCAGCAGCCAAATCGCGGGGGGGGCAGATACGCAGTATTTT	CASSQIAGGADTQYF
.	TRBV23-1	TRBJ1-4	.	TGCGCCAGCAGTCCGCCGAGACAGAGCTCGTTCGGAAAACTGTTTTTT	CASSPPRQSSFGKLFF
.	TRBV28	TRBJ2-7	.	TGTGCCAGCAGTTTATGGCGGTATGAGCAGTACTTC	CASSLWRYEQYF
once	TRBV11-2	TRBJ2-1	.	TGTGCCAGCAGCTTAGAAGGGCAGGGGTCGCATGAGCAGTTCTTC	CASSLEGQGSHEQFF
.	TRBV6-5	TRBJ1-4	.	TGTGCCAGCAGCCAGAGGCCAGCAACTAATGAAAAACTGTTTTTT	CASSQRPATNEKLFF
.	TRBV11-2	TRBJ2-1	TRBD2	TGTGCCAGCAGCTCAATTCAGCGGGGGGGTTTTAATGAGCAGTTCTTC	CASSSIQRGGFNEQFF